A selection of T cell receptor beta chains follows, all from one sample in a study of post-analysis software for immune sequencing data. TCRdb recomputed calls from the PCR reads with MiXCR, one row per CDR3 protein. The sample shows hundreds of thousands of distinct CDR3 sequences, around 60% of them seen only once. The sequencing sample was made of blood. The receptors originated from a girl aged 2 to 10 with multiple sclerosis. The CDR3 runs from the conserved cysteine through the conserved F or W. D genes are given only for firm matches. Some rows mark clone size as missing; the rest say once, few, many or name a class of expanded clone.

>TRBV5-5|.|.|TRBJ2-3
TGTGCCAGCAGCTGCATGGGTCCCACAGATACGCAGTATTTT
CASSCMGPTDTQYF
>TRBV7-9|TRBD1|few|TRBJ2-7
TGTGCCAGCAGCCAGGGACAGGGGGCCCACGAGCAGTACTTC
CASSQGQGAHEQYF
>TRBV9|.|.|TRBJ2-7
TGTGCCAGCAGCCTCTCCTGGTCCACCTGCGAGCAGTACTTC
CASSLSWSTCEQYF
>TRBV20-1|.|.|TRBJ2-1
TGCAGTGCTAGAGATCCGGTGGGCCCCTACAATGAGCAGTTCTTC
CSARDPVGPYNEQFF
>TRBV5-7|.|once|TRBJ2-7
TGTGCCAGCAGCTGGGGGGACAGAGGCGAGCAGTACTTC
CASSWGDRGEQYF
>TRBV4-1|TRBD2|.|TRBJ2-5
TGCGCCAGCAGCCAAGAGCCCAAGAGCGGGATAAGTGAGCAGTACTTC
CASSQEPKSGISEQYF
>TRBV5-1|TRBD2|.|TRBJ2-3
TGCGCCAGCAGCTTGGTGACGGCGGGAGGATGGAATACGCAGTATTTT
CASSLVTAGGWNTQYF
>TRBV20-1|.|.|TRBJ1-5
TGCAGTGCTAGACGGGTGGGTTGGGTGGCCCAGCATTTT
CSARRVGWVAQHF
>TRBV7-2|.|.|TRBJ2-1
TGTGCCAGCAGGTCTAATCTCGGGGTCAATGAGCAGTTCTTC
CASRSNLGVNEQFF
>TRBV7-2|TRBD2|few|TRBJ2-1
TGTGCCAGCAGCTTGCCCCGGGGACTAGCGGGGCGACACAATGAGCAGTTCTTC
CASSLPRGLAGRHNEQFF
>TRBV12-3/TRBV12-4|.|few|TRBJ2-4
TGTGCCAGCAGTTTTTCCAGGTGGCAAAACATTCAGTACTTC
CASSFSRWQNIQYF
>TRBV7-8|.|few|TRBJ1-1
TGTGCCAGCAGCTTAGATCAGGCGGACGCTGAAGCTTTCTTT
CASSLDQADAEAFF
>TRBV29-1|.|many|TRBJ2-7
TGCAGCGTTGGGGGGAGCTCCTACGAGCAGTACTTC
CSVGGSSYEQYF
>TRBV6-2/TRBV6-3|.|.|TRBJ2-1
TGTGCCAGCAGTTACATCGGCCAGGGGTCCGTTCTTTACTCCTACAATGAGCAGTTCTTC
CASSYIGQGSVLYSYNEQFF
>TRBV7-8|.|few|TRBJ1-6
TGTGCCAGCAGCTTAAAAGGGAACCAGAATTCACCCCTCCACTTT
CASSLKGNQNSPLHF
>TRBV29-1|TRBD2|.|TRBJ2-1
TGCAGCGCAGAACTAGCGAGCGATGAGCAGTTCTTC
CSAELASDEQFF
>TRBV2|.|.|TRBJ1-2
TGTGCCAGCGATCAGGGGCCTCCCAACTATGGCTACACCTTC
CASDQGPPNYGYTF
>TRBV28|.|many|TRBJ2-7
TGTGCCAGCAGTTTGAGTGGAGTCTACGAGCAGTACTTC
CASSLSGVYEQYF
>TRBV7-9|TRBD1|.|TRBJ1-1
TGTGCCAGCAGCTTAGGGGGACAGGGGAACGCTGAAGCTTTCTTT
CASSLGGQGNAEAFF
>TRBV7-9|.|.|TRBJ2-2
TGTGCCAGCAGCTTAGGGATCACCGGGGAGCTGTTTTTT
CASSLGITGELFF
>TRBV6-4|.|.|TRBJ1-1
TGTGCCAGCAGTGACTCTGAGCTTGGGGCTGAAGCTTTCTTT
CASSDSELGAEAFF
>TRBV7-2|TRBD2|.|TRBJ2-1
TGTGCCAGCAGCTTACAGCGGGAGAGCTCCTACAATGAGCAGTTCTTC
CASSLQRESSYNEQFF
>TRBV27|TRBD1|few|TRBJ2-6
TGTGCCAGCAGTTTAAGCGGGACAGGGCACTCTGGGGCCAACGTCCTGACTTTC
CASSLSGTGHSGANVLTF
>TRBV5-1|TRBD1|few|TRBJ2-3
TGCGCCAGCAGCTCCGGACAGGGCCTTTCGGATACGCAGTATTTT
CASSSGQGLSDTQYF
>TRBV29-1|.|.|TRBJ1-2
TGCAGCGCAACAGAGGGCCCACCCCATAACTATGGTTACACCTTC
CSATEGPPHNYGYTF
>TRBV29-1|.|few|TRBJ2-1
TGCAGCGTTGAAGAGGGACATGAGCAGTTCTTC
CSVEEGHEQFF
>TRBV20-1|.|.|TRBJ2-4
TGCAGTGCTAGCCGGATGGTGGGGGGAGTCGGAGCCAAAAACATTCAGTACTTC
CSASRMVGGVGAKNIQYF
>TRBV10-2|.|.|TRBJ2-7
TGCGCCAGCGAATCCAGTGCACTCTCCTACGAGCAGTACTTC
CASESSALSYEQYF
>TRBV29-1|.|.|TRBJ1-2
TGCAGCGTTGAAGCTGGGACCGTGGATTCTTATGGCTACACCTTC
CSVEAGTVDSYGYTF
>TRBV20-1|.|.|TRBJ1-2
TGCAGTGCTGGGGGGGGGCCGGGCTCCCCCCTTGGCGGCTACACCTTC
CSAGGGPGSPLGGYTF
>TRBV5-1|.|.|TRBJ1-5
TGCGCCAGCAGCCTAAACCCGAATCAGCCCCAGCATTTT
CASSLNPNQPQHF
>TRBV7-9|.|.|TRBJ1-1
TGTGCCAGCAGCTGGACCCAAGTGGAAACTGAAGCTTTCTTT
CASSWTQVETEAFF